Below, 14 T cell receptor beta chains from the same sample are listed, as sequenced in a study of shared clonotypes between healthy human individuals. Only in-frame clones appear in the TCRdb table, and some are missing; sequencing was by immunoSEQ multiplex PCR. The repertoire holds millions of clones, with roughly 94% as singletons. The sequenced sample was naive CD4+ T cells sorted from blood. Subset noted: CD45RA+ positively selected. Every receptor here comes from a man aged 18 to 29 in good health.

The V call is TRBV6-5, the J call TRBJ1-5, with TRBD1 matching 8 bases. The germline V gene has CDR1 MNHEY and CDR2 SVGAGI. The CDR3 loop spans 14 amino acids. After removal of 6 bases from V and 7 bases from J, the junction contained 8 bases not matched to a gene. CDR3 nucleotide sequence: TGTGCCAGCAGGGATACAGGGGGTAACCAGCCCCAGCATTTT. Residues: CASRDTGGNQPQHF.

This chain links TRBV7-2 with TRBJ1-5; tentatively, D is TRBD1 (5 bases). The CDR3 consists of 16 residues. Between the trimmed V and J ends, which lost 5 bases and 3 bases, there was a span of 17 bases. Germline values: CDR1 SGHTA, CDR2 FQGNSA. CDR3 amino acids: CASSPGTTPLNQPQHF. CDR3 in DNA: TGTGCCAGCAGCCCTGGGACTACTCCACTCAATCAGCCCCAGCATTTT.

This chain links TRBV18 with TRBJ1-5; D remains unclear. Germline V gives CDR1 KGHSH, CDR2 LQKENI. The CDR3 length is 12 residues. V lost 6 bases and J 6 bases, leaving 9 bases between the germline ends. Here the CDR3 DNA reads TGTGCCAGCTCGTCCGGTTTTCAGCCCCAGCATTTT. Translated: CASSSGFQPQHF.

V and J are TRBV29-1 and TRBJ2-2, with TRBD1 matching over 8 bases. Germline V lookup: CDR1 SQVTM, CDR2 ANQGSEA. The CDR3 loop spans 16 amino acids. V was clipped by 6 bases and J by 2 bases; unmatched bases: 11. CDR3 in amino acids: CSVYLRDRLNTGELFF. The CDR3 bases are TGCAGCGTCTACCTCCGGGACAGGCTTAACACCGGGGAGCTGTTTTTT.

This rearrangement joins TRBV6-1 to TRBJ2-7; 7 bases line up with TRBD2. The CDR3 is 13 residues long. The germline CDR1 and CDR2 sequences are MNHNS and SASEGT. V trimming: 2 bases; J trimming: 6 bases; junction bases outside the gene matches: 4. CDR3 coding DNA: TGTGCCAGCAGTGAATTGGGGGAGGGCGAGCAGTACTTC. It codes for CASSELGEGEQYF.

The chain links TRBV18 to TRBJ1-3; tentatively, D is TRBD1 (5 bases). The CDR3 has 16 residues. V was shortened by 3 bases and J by 1 base, with 13 bases between the two germline ends. CDR1 and CDR2 (germline): KGHSH, LQKENI. CDR3 region: CASSPGTGDSGNTIYF. In nucleotides, the CDR3 is TGTGCCAGCTCACCGGGAACAGGAGATTCTGGAAACACCATATATTTT.

The V gene is TRBV27, the J gene TRBJ2-3, with TRBD1 matching 7 bases. Germline V gene sequence: CDR1 MNHEY, CDR2 SMNVEV (reference sequence). The junction had 12 bases not matched to a gene; V was cut back by 6 bases and J by 6 bases. The CDR3 is 15 residues long. The CDR3 DNA reads TGTGCCAGCAGCGACAGGGAAGGGATTTTGGATACGCAGTATTTT. Protein sequence: CASSDREGILDTQYF.

This clone was found once. V is TRBV5-1 and J is TRBJ1-2, with a tentative D call TRBD1 (5 bases). The V end lost 0 bases, the J end lost 0 bases, and 9 bases lay between the germline ends. There are 15 residues in the CDR3. The germline V gene encodes CDR1 SGHRS and CDR2 YFSETQ. DNA for the CDR3: TGCGCCAGCAGCTTGGTAGGGGCCGCTAACTATGGCTACACCTTC. As protein: CASSLVGAANYGYTF.

The gene calls are TRBV15 and TRBJ1-4, with TRBD1 matching over 10 bases. CDR1 is LNHNV, CDR2 YYDKDF, per germline (reference sequence). V lost 1 base to trimming and J lost 7 bases; unmatched junction nucleotides: 6. This CDR3 is built from 16 residues. The DNA of the CDR3 is TGTGCCACCAGCAGAGGCCGACAGGGGGCAAGTGAAAAACTGTTTTTT. Encoded protein: CATSRGRQGASEKLFF.

The rearrangement links TRBV19 to TRBJ1-6; 8 positions match TRBD1. In germline, CDR1 is LNHDA, CDR2 SQIVND (reference sequence). This CDR3 comprises 16 residues. J was trimmed by 7 bases and V by 2 bases; bases with no gene match: 7. The CDR3 region is CASSISRGQVNSPLHF. CDR3 nucleotide sequence: TGTGCCAGTAGTATATCCAGGGGGCAGGTGAATTCACCCCTCCACTTT.

The rearrangement links TRBV10-2 to TRBJ1-1; tentatively, D is TRBD1 (6 bases). CDR1 and CDR2 (germline): WSHSY, SAAADI. This CDR3 has 14 residues. The V gene lost 7 bases and the J gene lost 2 bases, with 14 bases spanning the gap. This CDR3 is CASNPRGPNTEAFF. CDR3 in DNA: TGCGCCAGCAACCCCCGGGGGCCTAACACTGAAGCTTTCTTT.

This clone was counted once. Other DNA variants within this sample encode the same CDR3. V and J are TRBV7-9 and TRBJ2-3; D is ambiguous. CDR3 length: 14 amino acids. Trimming left V 2 bases short and J 2 bases short, with 8 bases between. Germline CDR1 and CDR2: SEHNR and FQNEAQ (reference sequence). The CDR3 is CASSLITYTDTQYF. Here the CDR3 DNA reads TGTGCCAGCAGCTTAATTACCTACACAGATACGCAGTATTTT.

The chain links TRBV7-2 to TRBJ1-1; D call uncertain. This CDR3 is 12 amino acids long. V lost 5 bases, J lost 8 bases, and 12 bases lay in between. CDR1 SGHTA and CDR2 FQGNSA come from the germline V gene. The CDR3 DNA is TGTGCCAGCAGCCCAACCAGGCAAGAAGCTTTCTTT. It specifies CASSPTRQEAFF. Drawing the rest from reference TRBV7-2 and TRBJ1-1, the complete variable domain is GAGVSQSPSNKVTEKGKDVELRCDPISGHTALYWYRQSLGQGLEFLIYFQGNSAPDKSGLPSDRFSAERTGGSVSTLTIQRTQQEDSAVYLCASSPTRQEAFFGQGTRLTVV.

A remark on this clone: Distinct nucleotide sequences in the sample also encode this CDR3. V and J are TRBV7-9 and TRBJ1-2; D remains unclear. Trimming pared 1 base from V and 1 base from J, leaving 7 bases between. CDR1 SEHNR and CDR2 FQNEAQ come from the germline V gene (reference sequence). The CDR3 contains 14 residues. CDR3: CASSLDTSNYGYTF. The CDR3 DNA sequence: TGTGCCAGCAGCTTAGACACAAGTAACTATGGCTACACCTTC.